Listed below are T cell receptor beta chains from one sample, sequenced in a study of blood T cell repertoires in COVID-19. Profiling relied on immunoSEQ multiplex PCR, and the TCRdb table lists in-frame clones only, not all of them. The sample contains tens of thousands of clones, around four fifths of which appear only once. Source material: peripheral blood. Every receptor here comes from a man aged 50-60 years with active COVID-19. CDR3s include the opening cysteine and the closing phenylalanine or tryptophan. A D gene is named only where the DNA matches it firmly. Not all rows give a size; the values are once, few, many and, for expanded clones, a class.

V gene	D gene	clone size	J gene	CDR3 protein	CDR3 DNA
TRBV28	NA	NA	TRBJ1-5	CASSPGQRKAQPQHF	TGTGCCAGCAGTCCCGGACAGCGCAAGGCTCAGCCCCAGCATTTT
TRBV5-1	NA	NA	TRBJ2-5	CASSLNRINQETQYF	TGCGCCAGCAGCTTGAACAGGATAAATCAAGAGACCCAGTACTTC
TRBV7-3	NA	NA	TRBJ2-2	CASSLTSVRAGELFF	TGTGCCAGCAGCTTAACATCCGTGAGGGCCGGGGAGCTGTTTTTT
TRBV7-2	NA	few	TRBJ2-3	CASRPLSNTDTQYF	TGTGCCAGCCGCCCCTTGAGCAACACAGATACGCAGTATTTT
TRBV6-5	NA	NA	TRBJ2-5	CASSYRGTQYF	TGTGCCAGCAGTTACCGAGGGACCCAGTACTTC
TRBV19	NA	NA	TRBJ2-2	CASSISRGDTGELFF	TGTGCCAGTAGTATAAGCAGGGGGGACACCGGGGAGCTGTTTTTT
TRBV7-6	TRBD1	once	TRBJ1-2	CASSFTGDYGYTF	TGTGCCAGCAGCTTCACAGGGGACTATGGCTACACCTTC
TRBV7-3	TRBD2	NA	TRBJ2-2	CASSFPTTSGSGELFF	TGTGCCAGCAGCTTCCCGACGACTAGCGGCTCCGGGGAGCTGTTTTTT
TRBV7-3	NA	NA	TRBJ2-1	CASSIKRVQRSSVYEQFF	TGTGCCAGCAGCATTAAACGGGTACAGCGGTCTTCAGTCTATGAGCAGTTCTTC
TRBV3-1/TRBV3-2	NA	NA	TRBJ2-1	CASSQDSLGTGYNEQFF	TGTGCCAGCAGCCAAGATAGTCTAGGAACAGGGTACAATGAGCAGTTCTTC
TRBV29-1	NA	NA	TRBJ1-2	CSVRGIYGYTF	TGCAGCGTTCGGGGGATCTATGGCTACACCTTC
TRBV18	NA	NA	TRBJ1-1	CASSPRKGGNTEAFF	TGTGCCAGCTCACCACGCAAGGGAGGGAACACTGAAGCTTTCTTT
TRBV29-1	TRBD2	NA	TRBJ2-5	CSGGTSGGGETQYF	TGCAGCGGTGGGACTAGCGGGGGGGGAGAGACCCAGTACTTC
TRBV6-5	TRBD1	NA	TRBJ2-1	CASSRTGFYNEQFF	TGTGCCAGCAGCCGGACAGGATTCTACAATGAGCAGTTCTTC
TRBV5-6	TRBD2	NA	TRBJ2-7	CASSSGRSHYEQYF	TGTGCCAGCAGCTCCGGGAGGTCTCACTACGAGCAGTACTTC
TRBV18	TRBD2	once	TRBJ2-3	CASSPGGVSDTQYF	TGTGCCAGCTCACCGGGAGGGGTATCAGATACGCAGTATTTT
TRBV9	NA	NA	TRBJ1-5	CASSDGNSNQPQHF	TGTGCCAGCAGTGACGGGAATAGCAATCAGCCCCAGCATTTT
TRBV6-1	NA	NA	TRBJ1-6	CASSVVGGMSSYNSPLHF	TGTGCCAGCAGTGTTGTAGGCGGGATGAGCTCCTATAATTCACCCCTCCACTTT
TRBV11-2	NA	few	TRBJ1-2	CASSTRQEYGYTF	TGTGCCAGCAGCACCCGACAGGAATATGGCTACACCTTC
TRBV6-6	TRBD1	NA	TRBJ2-5	CASRKQGAGGQETQYF	TGTGCCAGCAGGAAACAGGGGGCAGGGGGGCAAGAGACCCAGTACTTC
TRBV7-8	NA	NA	TRBJ2-3	CASSPRLRPTGITDTQYF	TGTGCCAGCAGCCCGAGGTTGCGTCCCACAGGGATCACAGATACGCAGTATTTT
TRBV3-1/TRBV3-2	NA	once	TRBJ2-3	CASSQILPGGRDTQYF	TGTGCCAGCAGCCAAATTCTGCCGGGGGGCCGTGATACGCAGTATTTT
TRBV19	NA	once	TRBJ2-2	CASDQTRWTGELFF	TGTGCCAGCGATCAAACCAGGTGGACCGGGGAGCTGTTTTTT
TRBV6-4	NA	NA	TRBJ1-5	CAPSVSNNQPQHF	TGTGCCCCAAGTGTCAGTAACAATCAGCCCCAGCATTTT
TRBV18	NA	NA	TRBJ1-1	CASSPLGKFGAEAFF	TGTGCCAGCTCACCACTGGGCAAGTTCGGCGCTGAAGCTTTCTTT
TRBV5-5	TRBD1	NA	TRBJ1-4	CASSVAGTGVANEKLFF	TGTGCCAGCAGCGTAGCCGGGACAGGGGTTGCTAATGAAAAACTGTTTTTT
TRBV2	TRBD1	NA	TRBJ1-2	CASSVGRGTYGYTF	TGTGCCAGCAGTGTAGGCAGGGGGACCTATGGCTACACCTTC
TRBV3-1/TRBV3-2	NA	NA	TRBJ1-1	CASSQTGDQRNTEAFF	TGTGCCAGCAGCCAAACGGGGGATCAGAGAAACACTGAAGCTTTCTTT
TRBV28	TRBD1	NA	TRBJ2-7	CASATGVYEQYF	TGTGCCAGCGCGACAGGGGTCTACGAGCAGTACTTC
TRBV9	NA	NA	TRBJ1-3	CASSVEHRSSGNTIYF	TGTGCCAGCAGCGTAGAGCACAGAAGCTCTGGAAACACCATATATTTT
TRBV27	TRBD1	NA	TRBJ1-2	CASRGTGTGLYGYTF	TGTGCCAGCAGGGGCACCGGGACAGGGCTTTATGGCTACACCTTC
TRBV19	TRBD1	NA	TRBJ2-7	CASSIGQGAYEQYF	TGTGCCAGTAGTATAGGGCAGGGGGCGTACGAGCAGTACTTC
TRBV19	NA	NA	TRBJ2-6	CASRNRDISLSGANVLTF	TGTGCCAGTAGAAACCGGGACATCTCCCTATCTGGGGCCAACGTCCTGACTTTC
TRBV7-2	TRBD2	NA	TRBJ2-1	CASSLGVTSGNIYEQFF	TGTGCCAGCAGCTTAGGAGTGACTAGCGGGAATATTTATGAGCAGTTCTTC
TRBV3-1/TRBV3-2	NA	NA	TRBJ1-6	CASSQDHALPNSPLHF	TGTGCCAGCAGCCAAGACCATGCACTGCCGAATTCACCCCTCCACTTT
TRBV7-3	TRBD2	NA	TRBJ2-1	CASSLRAGESYNEQFF	TGTGCCAGCAGCTTACGTGCGGGAGAGTCCTACAATGAGCAGTTCTTC
TRBV28	NA	NA	TRBJ2-3	CASSINPQGPDTQYF	TGTGCCAGCAGTATAAACCCACAGGGTCCGGATACGCAGTATTTT
TRBV4-3	TRBD1	NA	TRBJ2-1	CASSQAGTGLDNEQFF	TGCGCCAGCAGCCAAGCGGGGACAGGGCTCGACAATGAGCAGTTCTTC
TRBV30	TRBD1	NA	TRBJ2-1	CAWSALGTAVNEQFF	TGTGCCTGGAGTGCGCTTGGGACAGCAGTCAATGAGCAGTTCTTC
TRBV5-1	TRBD1	NA	TRBJ1-1	CASSLGRQGLTEAFF	TGCGCCAGCAGCTTGGGCCGACAGGGGTTGACTGAAGCTTTCTTT
TRBV18	TRBD1	NA	TRBJ2-1	CASKGTEGFQFF	TGTGCCAGCAAGGGGACAGAGGGCTTTCAGTTCTTC
TRBV9	NA	NA	TRBJ2-3	CASTKWGGASTDTQYF	TGTGCCAGCACCAAGTGGGGGGGGGCTAGCACAGATACGCAGTATTTT
TRBV5-1	TRBD1	NA	TRBJ1-6	CASSRGQGSPLHF	TGCGCCAGCAGTCGGGGACAGGGATCACCCCTCCACTTT
TRBV11-3	NA	NA	TRBJ2-1	CASSFGARGEQFF	TGTGCCAGCAGCTTCGGGGCCCGGGGGGAGCAGTTCTTC
TRBV19	TRBD2	once	TRBJ2-3	CASSEGGSEDTQYF	TGTGCCAGTAGTGAGGGCGGGAGCGAGGATACGCAGTATTTT
TRBV2	NA	NA	TRBJ1-1	CASSVSPRAFF	TGTGCCAGCAGTGTTTCCCCGAGGGCTTTCTTT
TRBV14	TRBD1	NA	TRBJ2-4	CASSQDTGARDIQYF	TGTGCCAGCAGCCAAGATACAGGGGCTCGCGACATTCAGTACTTC
TRBV7-3	NA	NA	TRBJ2-3	CASSPRGLAGDTQYF	TGTGCCAGCAGTCCGAGGGGGCTAGCGGGAGATACGCAGTATTTT
TRBV29-1	TRBD2	NA	TRBJ2-7	CSVMGAGGGEQYF	TGCAGCGTCATGGGAGCGGGAGGAGGGGAGCAGTACTTC
TRBV6-5	TRBD1	once	TRBJ2-7	CAIKGQGFYEQYF	TGTGCCATCAAGGGACAGGGCTTCTACGAGCAGTACTTC
TRBV3-1/TRBV3-2	TRBD1	NA	TRBJ2-2	CASSRDRGELFF	TGTGCCAGCAGCCGGGACAGGGGGGAGCTGTTTTTT
TRBV7-3	NA	once	TRBJ2-2	CASSLRRGGTGELFF	TGTGCCAGCAGCTTAAGGCGGGGTGGCACCGGGGAGCTGTTTTTT
TRBV14	NA	NA	TRBJ2-3	CASSQGRPPPLTDTQYF	TGTGCCAGCAGCCAAGGGAGACCCCCTCCCCTCACAGATACGCAGTATTTT
TRBV27	TRBD1	once	TRBJ1-1	CASSLDRANTEAFF	TGTGCCAGCAGTCTGGACAGGGCGAACACTGAAGCTTTCTTT
TRBV2	TRBD1	once	TRBJ1-1	CASGQGDLNTEAFF	TGTGCCAGCGGACAGGGGGATTTGAACACTGAAGCTTTCTTT
TRBV20-1	NA	NA	TRBJ1-1	CSARDLGEAFF	TGCAGTGCTAGAGATCTCGGGGAAGCTTTCTTT
TRBV7-2	TRBD2	NA	TRBJ2-7	CASSPSGGGVYEQYF	TGTGCCAGCAGCCCCTCGGGCGGGGGGGTCTACGAGCAGTACTTC
TRBV3-1/TRBV3-2	TRBD2	NA	TRBJ2-3	CASSPNLAGASTDTQYF	TGTGCCAGCAGCCCTAATCTAGCGGGAGCTAGCACAGATACGCAGTATTTT